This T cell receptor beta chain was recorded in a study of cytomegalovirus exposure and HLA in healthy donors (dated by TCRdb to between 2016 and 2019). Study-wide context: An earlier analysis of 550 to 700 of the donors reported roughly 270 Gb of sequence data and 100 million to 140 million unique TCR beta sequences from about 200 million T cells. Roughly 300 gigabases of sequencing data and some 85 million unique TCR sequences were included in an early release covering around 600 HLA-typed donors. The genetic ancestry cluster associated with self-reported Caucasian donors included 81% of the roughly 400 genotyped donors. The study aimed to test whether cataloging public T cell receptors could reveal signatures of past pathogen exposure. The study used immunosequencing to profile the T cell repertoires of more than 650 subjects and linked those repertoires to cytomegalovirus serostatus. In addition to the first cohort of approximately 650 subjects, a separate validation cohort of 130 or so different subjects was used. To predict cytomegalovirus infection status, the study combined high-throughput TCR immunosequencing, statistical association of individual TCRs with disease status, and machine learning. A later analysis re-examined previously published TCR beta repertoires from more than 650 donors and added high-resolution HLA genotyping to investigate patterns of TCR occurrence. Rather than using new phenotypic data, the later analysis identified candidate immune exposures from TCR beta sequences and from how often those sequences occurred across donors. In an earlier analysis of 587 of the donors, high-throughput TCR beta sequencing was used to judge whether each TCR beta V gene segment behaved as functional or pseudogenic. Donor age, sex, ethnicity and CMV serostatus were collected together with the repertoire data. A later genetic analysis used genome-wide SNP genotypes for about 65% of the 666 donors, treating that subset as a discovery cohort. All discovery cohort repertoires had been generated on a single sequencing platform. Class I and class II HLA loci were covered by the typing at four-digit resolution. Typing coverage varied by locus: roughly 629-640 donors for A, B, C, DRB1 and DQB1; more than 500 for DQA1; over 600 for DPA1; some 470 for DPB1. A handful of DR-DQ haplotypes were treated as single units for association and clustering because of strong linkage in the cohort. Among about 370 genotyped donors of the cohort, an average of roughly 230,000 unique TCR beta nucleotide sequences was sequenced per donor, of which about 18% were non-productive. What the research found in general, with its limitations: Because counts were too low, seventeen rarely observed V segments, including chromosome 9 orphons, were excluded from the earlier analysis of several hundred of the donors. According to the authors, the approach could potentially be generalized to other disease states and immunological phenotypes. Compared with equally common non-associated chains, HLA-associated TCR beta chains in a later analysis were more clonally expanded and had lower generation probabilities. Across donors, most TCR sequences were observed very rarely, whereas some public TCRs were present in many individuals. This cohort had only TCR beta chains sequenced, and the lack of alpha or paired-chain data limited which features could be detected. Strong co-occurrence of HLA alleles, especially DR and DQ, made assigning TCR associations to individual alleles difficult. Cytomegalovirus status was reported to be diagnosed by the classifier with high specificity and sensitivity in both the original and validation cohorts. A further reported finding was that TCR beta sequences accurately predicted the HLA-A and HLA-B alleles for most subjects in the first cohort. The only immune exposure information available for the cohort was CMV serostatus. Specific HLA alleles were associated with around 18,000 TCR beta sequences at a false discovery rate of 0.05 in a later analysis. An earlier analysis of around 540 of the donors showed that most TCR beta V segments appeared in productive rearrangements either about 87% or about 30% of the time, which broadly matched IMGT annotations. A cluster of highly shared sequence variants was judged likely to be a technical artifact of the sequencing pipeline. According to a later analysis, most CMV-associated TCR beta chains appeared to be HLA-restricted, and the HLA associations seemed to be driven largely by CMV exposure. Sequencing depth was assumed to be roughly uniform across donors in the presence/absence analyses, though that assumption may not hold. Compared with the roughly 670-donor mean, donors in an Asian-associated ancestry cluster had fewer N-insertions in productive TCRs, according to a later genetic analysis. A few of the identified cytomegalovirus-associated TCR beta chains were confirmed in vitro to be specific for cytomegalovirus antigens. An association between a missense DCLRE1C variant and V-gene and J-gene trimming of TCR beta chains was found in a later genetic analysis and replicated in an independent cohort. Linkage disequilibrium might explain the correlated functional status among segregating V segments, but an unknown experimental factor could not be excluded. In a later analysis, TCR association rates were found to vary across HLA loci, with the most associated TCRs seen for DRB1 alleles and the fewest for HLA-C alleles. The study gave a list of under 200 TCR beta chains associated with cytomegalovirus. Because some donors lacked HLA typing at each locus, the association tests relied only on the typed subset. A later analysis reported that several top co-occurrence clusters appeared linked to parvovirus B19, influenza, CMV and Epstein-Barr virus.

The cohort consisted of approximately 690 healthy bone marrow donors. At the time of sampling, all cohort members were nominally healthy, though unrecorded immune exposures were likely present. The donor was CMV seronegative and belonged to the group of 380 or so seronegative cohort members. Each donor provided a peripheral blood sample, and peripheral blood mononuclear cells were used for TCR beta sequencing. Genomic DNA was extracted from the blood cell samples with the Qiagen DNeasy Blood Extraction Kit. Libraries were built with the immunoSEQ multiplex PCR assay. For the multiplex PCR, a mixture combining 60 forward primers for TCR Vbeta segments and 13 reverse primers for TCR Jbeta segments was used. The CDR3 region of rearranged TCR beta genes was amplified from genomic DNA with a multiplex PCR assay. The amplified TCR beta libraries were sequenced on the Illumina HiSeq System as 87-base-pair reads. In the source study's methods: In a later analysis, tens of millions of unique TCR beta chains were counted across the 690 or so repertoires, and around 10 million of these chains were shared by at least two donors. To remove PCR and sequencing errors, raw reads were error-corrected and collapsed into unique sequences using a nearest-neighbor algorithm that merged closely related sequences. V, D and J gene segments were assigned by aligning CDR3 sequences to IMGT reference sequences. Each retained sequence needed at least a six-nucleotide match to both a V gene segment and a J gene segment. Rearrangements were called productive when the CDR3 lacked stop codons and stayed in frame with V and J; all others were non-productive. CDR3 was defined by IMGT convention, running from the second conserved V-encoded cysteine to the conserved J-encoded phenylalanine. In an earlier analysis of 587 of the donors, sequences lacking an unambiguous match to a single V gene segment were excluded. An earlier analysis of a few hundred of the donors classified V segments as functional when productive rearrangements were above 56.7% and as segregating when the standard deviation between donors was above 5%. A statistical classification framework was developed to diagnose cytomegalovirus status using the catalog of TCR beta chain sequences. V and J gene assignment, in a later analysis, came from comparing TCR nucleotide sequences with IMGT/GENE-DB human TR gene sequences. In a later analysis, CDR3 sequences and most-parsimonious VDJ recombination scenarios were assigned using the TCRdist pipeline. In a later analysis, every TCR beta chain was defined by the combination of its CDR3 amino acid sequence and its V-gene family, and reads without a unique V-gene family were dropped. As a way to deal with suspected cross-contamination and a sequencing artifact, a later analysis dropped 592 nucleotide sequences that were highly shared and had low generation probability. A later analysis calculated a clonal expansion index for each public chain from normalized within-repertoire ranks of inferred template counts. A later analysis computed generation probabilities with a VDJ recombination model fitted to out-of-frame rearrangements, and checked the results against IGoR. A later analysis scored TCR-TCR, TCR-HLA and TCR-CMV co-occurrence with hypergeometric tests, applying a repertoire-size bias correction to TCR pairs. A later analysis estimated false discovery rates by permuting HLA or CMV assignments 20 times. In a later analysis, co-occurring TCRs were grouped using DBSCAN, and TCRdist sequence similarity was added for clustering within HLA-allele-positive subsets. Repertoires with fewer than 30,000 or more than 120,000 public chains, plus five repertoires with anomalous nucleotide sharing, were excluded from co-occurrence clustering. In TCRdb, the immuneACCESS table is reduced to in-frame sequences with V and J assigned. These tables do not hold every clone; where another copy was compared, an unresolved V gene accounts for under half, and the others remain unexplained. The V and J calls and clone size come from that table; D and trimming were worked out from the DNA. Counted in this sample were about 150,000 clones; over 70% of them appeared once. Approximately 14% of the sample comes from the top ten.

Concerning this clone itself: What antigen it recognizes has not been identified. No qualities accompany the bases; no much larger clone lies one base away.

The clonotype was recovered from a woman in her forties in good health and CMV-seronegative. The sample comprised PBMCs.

The DNA is as follows: TGTGCCAGCAGCACCATGACTAGCGGGATAAGCACAGATACGCAGTATTTT. It translates as CASSTMTSGISTDTQYF. This sequence uses TRBV9 and TRBJ2-3; TRBD2 lines up with 11 middle nucleotides. After removal of 4 bases from V and 0 bases from J, the junction retains 7 bases not matched to a gene. Including cysteine and phenylalanine, the CDR3 has 17 amino acids. Here the CDR3 DNA is all that survives: 51 bases in frame from base 1. CDR1 and CDR2, looked up from the germline V gene, are SGDLS and YYNGEE.